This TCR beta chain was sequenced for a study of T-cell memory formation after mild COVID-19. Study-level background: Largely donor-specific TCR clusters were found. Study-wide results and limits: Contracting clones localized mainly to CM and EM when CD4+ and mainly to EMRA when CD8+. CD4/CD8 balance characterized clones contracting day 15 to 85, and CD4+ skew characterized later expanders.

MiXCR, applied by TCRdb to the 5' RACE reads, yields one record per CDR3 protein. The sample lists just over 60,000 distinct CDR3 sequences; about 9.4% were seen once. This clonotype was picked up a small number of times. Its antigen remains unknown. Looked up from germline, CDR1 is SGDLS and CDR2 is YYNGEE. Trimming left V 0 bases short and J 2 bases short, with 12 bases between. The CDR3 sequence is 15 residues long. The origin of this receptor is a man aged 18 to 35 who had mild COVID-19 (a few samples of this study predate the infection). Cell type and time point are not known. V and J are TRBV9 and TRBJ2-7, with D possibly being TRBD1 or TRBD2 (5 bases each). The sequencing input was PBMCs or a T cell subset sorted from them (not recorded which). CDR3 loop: CASSVDPGRTYEQYF. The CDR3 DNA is TGTGCCAGCAGCGTAGATCCGGGGCGGACCTACGAGCAGTACTTC.